Shown below are 17 T cell receptor beta chains from a single sample sequenced in a study of blood T cell repertoires in COVID-19. TCRdb keeps only in-frame clones here, not all; method: immunoSEQ multiplex PCR. The table records hundreds of thousands of clones, around 86% of them present only once. Source material: peripheral blood. Receptors were obtained from a woman in her twenties or thirties with active or convalescent COVID-19.

The rearrangement joins TRBV27 to TRBJ1-6, with a tentative D call TRBD1 (6 bases). With 5 bases removed from V and 8 bases from J, the gap between germline ends came to 22 bases. Germline V gene sequence: CDR1 MNHEY, CDR2 SMNVEV (reference sequence). The CDR3 consists of 17 residues. CDR3 in amino acids: CASSKISGQSNHSPLHF. For the CDR3, the DNA is TGTGCCAGCAGTAAAATCTCCGGACAGTCTAACCATTCACCCCTCCACTTT.

The chain employs TRBV5-4 and TRBJ2-2, with TRBD2 matching over 14 bases. In germline, CDR1 is SGHNT, CDR2 YYREEE (reference sequence). V lost 3 bases to trimming and J lost 6 bases; unmatched junction nucleotides: 7. The CDR3 has 17 residues. The CDR3 DNA is TGTGCCAGCAGCTCTGGGACTAGCGGGAGAATTGCCGGGGAGCTGTTTTTT. Translation gives CASSSGTSGRIAGELFF.

V gene TRBV13 combines with J gene TRBJ2-5, with D tentatively TRBD2 (7 bases). The CDR3 consists of 15 residues. V was clipped by 4 bases and J by 5 bases, with 17 bases between them. The germline V gene encodes CDR1 PRHDT and CDR2 FYEKMQ (reference sequence). Here the CDR3 reads CASSSGGGGQETQYF. The DNA for the CDR3 is TGTGCCAGCAGCTCGGGGGGCGGCGGTCAGGAGACCCAGTACTTC.

The chain recombines TRBV9 with TRBJ2-7; 11 positions match TRBD2. Germline V gene data show CDR1 as SGDLS and CDR2 as YYNGEE. This CDR3 is built from 15 residues. V lost 3 bases to trimming and J lost 4 bases; unmatched junction nucleotides: 6. The CDR3 nucleotides are TGTGCCAGCAGCGGGGGGACTAGCGGACCGTACGAGCAGTACTTC. Amino acids: CASSGGTSGPYEQYF.

The chain links TRBV6-5 to TRBJ2-7; D is unresolved. V lost 4 bases and J 4 bases, leaving 11 bases between the germline ends. Germline V lookup: CDR1 MNHEY, CDR2 SVGAGI. The CDR3 is 13 amino acids. The CDR3 region is CASSFTTEYEQYF. The CDR3 DNA reads as TGTGCCAGCAGTTTCACGACTGAATACGAGCAGTACTTC.

The chain employs TRBV4-1 and TRBJ2-7, with D tentatively TRBD2 (5 bases). CDR3 length: 14 amino acids. The V end was cut by 4 bases, the J end by 0 bases, with 10 bases between. Germline lookup yields CDR1 MGHRA and CDR2 YSYEKL. The DNA for the CDR3 is TGCGCCAGCAGCCCCCCGGGGAGCTCCTACGAGCAGTACTTC. Translating it yields CASSPPGSSYEQYF.

The chain links TRBV2 to TRBJ2-7; possible D gene TRBD2, 5 bases. V was pared by 6 bases and J by 1 base, with 10 bases between. Germline V CDR1 and CDR2: SNHLY, FYNNEI. The CDR3 has 13 residues. DNA for the CDR3: TGTGCCAGCAGCGAGGGCCCTTCCTACGAGCAGTACTTC. Translation gives CASSEGPSYEQYF.

This sequence joins TRBV12-3 or TRBV12-4 and TRBJ2-7; D possibly corresponds to TRBD2 (5 bases). CDR3 length: 13 residues. V was pared by 2 bases and J by 6 bases, with 11 bases between. CDR3 amino acids: CASSLREGGEQYF. In DNA, the CDR3 is TGTGCCAGCAGTTTAAGGGAAGGAGGCGAGCAGTACTTC.

Here the CDR3 reads CASSSAGGTNTDTQYF. Written as DNA, the CDR3 is TGTGCCAGCAGTTCCGCTGGCGGGACGAACACAGATACGCAGTATTTT. The chain uses TRBV27 and TRBJ2-3; D possibly corresponds to TRBD2 (6 bases). The CDR3 totals 16 residues. The germline V and J ends were trimmed by 4 bases and 2 bases, with 16 bases remaining between them. Germline V gene lookup returns CDR1 MNHEY and CDR2 SMNVEV (reference sequence).

The rearrangement uses TRBV5-1 and TRBJ2-7; 7 nucleotides align to TRBD1. The CDR3 extends over 16 amino acids. From germline, CDR1 is SGHRS and CDR2 YFSETQ. Germline trimming cut 2 bases from V and 6 bases from J; bases unmatched to any gene: 14. The CDR3 is CASSFGFTGVVGEQYF. CDR3 DNA sequence: TGCGCCAGCAGCTTTGGGTTCACAGGGGTTGTCGGCGAGCAGTACTTC.

This clone has only one observation. The genes are TRBV2 and TRBJ1-1; 7 bases are a match to TRBD1. This CDR3 is built from 14 residues. Germline lookup yields CDR1 SNHLY and CDR2 FYNNEI. The ends lost 2 bases at V and 7 bases at J; junction bases unmatched: 7. In DNA form, the CDR3 reads TGTGCCAGCAGTGAATTAGGCCAGGGGGGTGAAGCTTTCTTT. It codes for CASSELGQGGEAFF. The whole variable domain, remainder taken from reference TRBV2 and TRBJ1-1, is EPEVTQTPSHQVTQMGQEVILRCVPISNHLYFYWYRQILGQKVEFLVSFYNNEISEKSEIFDDQFSVERPDGSNFTLKIRSTKLEDSAMYFCASSELGQGGEAFFGQGTRLTVV.

The chain couples TRBV6-6 to TRBJ2-1; 9 bases align to TRBD2. In germline, CDR1 is MNHNY, CDR2 SVGAGI (reference sequence). This CDR3 contains 20 residues. V was clipped by 6 bases and J by 5 bases; unmatched bases: 23. CDR3: CASSFGSGFAGGLSHNEQFF. The CDR3 DNA sequence: TGTGCCAGCAGCTTTGGTTCGGGCTTTGCGGGAGGGCTTTCCCACAATGAGCAGTTCTTC.

V is TRBV13 and J is TRBJ1-6; 7 bases agree with TRBD1. Germline values: CDR1 PRHDT, CDR2 FYEKMQ (reference sequence). V shed 5 bases, J shed 5 bases, and the junction held 6 bases outside the gene matches. This CDR3 is built from 15 residues. The CDR3 region is CASSLNRGHNSPLHF. Here the CDR3 DNA reads TGTGCCAGCAGCCTCAACAGGGGCCATAATTCACCCCTCCACTTT.

This chain joins TRBV12-5 and TRBJ1-1, with D hard to call. Germline CDR1 is LGHNT and CDR2 is FRNRAP. CDR3 length: 13 amino acids. Trimming stripped 1 base from V and 11 bases from J, with 14 bases between. The CDR3 region is CASGLGPPRWAFF. CDR3 bases: TGTGCTAGTGGTTTGGGACCCCCTAGGTGGGCTTTCTTT.

The gene calls are TRBV19 and TRBJ2-2; maybe TRBD1 (6 bases). The length of the CDR3 is 16 residues. The V end lost 5 bases, the J end lost 4 bases, and 17 bases lay between the germline ends. Germline CDR1 LNHDA, CDR2 SQIVND (reference sequence). Here the CDR3 reads CASSPSQGLGTGELFF. DNA of the CDR3: TGTGCCAGTAGTCCATCTCAGGGGCTGGGCACCGGGGAGCTGTTTTTT.

This clone is a singleton in its sample. The V call is TRBV25-1, the J call TRBJ1-2; D remains ambiguous. In germline, CDR1 is MGHDK, CDR2 SYGVNS. The CDR3 runs to 15 residues. V gave up 1 base and J gave up 0 bases, with 9 bases separating them. This CDR3 reads CASSESITANYGYTF. The CDR3 bases are TGTGCCAGCAGTGAATCCATCACAGCTAACTATGGCTACACCTTC.

This clone has a handful of counts. This chain connects TRBV3-1 (or the pseudogene TRBV3-2) to TRBJ1-2; 8 bases are a match to TRBD1. Looked up from germline, CDR1 is LGHDT and CDR2 is YNNKEL (reference sequence). V shed 0 bases, J shed 4 bases, and the junction held 10 bases outside the gene matches. This CDR3 is built from 17 residues. CDR3 DNA sequence: TGTGCCAGCAGCCAAGAATGGGACCGGGACAGGCTCTATGGCTACACCTTC. Translating it yields CASSQEWDRDRLYGYTF.